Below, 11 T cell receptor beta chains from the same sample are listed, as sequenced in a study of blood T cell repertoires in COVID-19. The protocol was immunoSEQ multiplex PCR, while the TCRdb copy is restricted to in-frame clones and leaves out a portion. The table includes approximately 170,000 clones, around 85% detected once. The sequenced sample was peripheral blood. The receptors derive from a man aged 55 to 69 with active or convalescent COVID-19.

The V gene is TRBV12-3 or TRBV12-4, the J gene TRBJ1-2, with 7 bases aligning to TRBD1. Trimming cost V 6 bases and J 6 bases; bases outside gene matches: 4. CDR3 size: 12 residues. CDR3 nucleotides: TGTGCCAGCAGCACGACAGGGAATGGCTACACCTTC. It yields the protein CASSTTGNGYTF.

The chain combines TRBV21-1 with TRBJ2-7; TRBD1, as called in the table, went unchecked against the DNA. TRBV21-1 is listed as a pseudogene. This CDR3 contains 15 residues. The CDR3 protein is CASSKEIRTGNEQYF. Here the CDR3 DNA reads TGTGCCAGCAGCAAAGAAATAAGGACAGGGAACGAGCAGTACTTC.

CDR3 in amino acids: CASGSPGTSGNEQFF. The CDR3 coding sequence is TGTGCTAGTGGTTCCCCCGGGACTAGCGGCAATGAGCAGTTCTTC. The V and J genes are TRBV12-5 and TRBJ2-1; 11 nucleotides line up with TRBD2. The trim removed 4 bases at V and 6 bases at J, leaving 5 bases unmatched. Per germline, CDR1 LGHNT and CDR2 FRNRAP. This CDR3 spans 15 amino acids.

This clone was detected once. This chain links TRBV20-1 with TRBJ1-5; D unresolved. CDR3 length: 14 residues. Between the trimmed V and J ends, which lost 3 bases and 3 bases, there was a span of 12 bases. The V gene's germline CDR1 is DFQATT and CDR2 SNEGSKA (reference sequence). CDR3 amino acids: CSASSGRTNQPQHF. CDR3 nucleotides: TGCAGTGCTAGTAGCGGCAGGACCAATCAGCCCCAGCATTTT.

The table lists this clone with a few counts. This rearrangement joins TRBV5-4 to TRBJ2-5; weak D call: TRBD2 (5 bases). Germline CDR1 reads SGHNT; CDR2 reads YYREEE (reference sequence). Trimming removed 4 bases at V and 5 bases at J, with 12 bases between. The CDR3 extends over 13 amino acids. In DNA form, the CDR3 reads TGTGCCAGCAGCGTCCGGGGTTGGGAGACCCAGTACTTC. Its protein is CASSVRGWETQYF.

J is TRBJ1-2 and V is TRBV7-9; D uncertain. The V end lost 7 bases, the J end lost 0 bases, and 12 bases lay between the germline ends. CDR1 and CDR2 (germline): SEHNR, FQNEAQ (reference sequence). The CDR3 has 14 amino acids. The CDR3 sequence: CASTLPVTNYGYTF. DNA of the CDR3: TGTGCCAGCACCCTCCCGGTAACTAACTATGGCTACACCTTC. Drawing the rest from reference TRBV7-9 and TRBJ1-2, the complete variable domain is DTGVSQNPRHKITKRGQNVTFRCDPISEHNRLYWYRQTLGQGPEFLTYFQNEAQLEKSRLLSDRFSAERPKGSFSTLEIQRTEQGDSAMYLCASTLPVTNYGYTFGSGTRLTVV.

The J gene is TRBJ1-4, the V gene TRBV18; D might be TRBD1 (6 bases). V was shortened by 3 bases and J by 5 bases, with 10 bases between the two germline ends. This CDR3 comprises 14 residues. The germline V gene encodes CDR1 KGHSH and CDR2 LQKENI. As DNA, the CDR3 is TGTGCCAGCTCACCGTCAAGGGGGAATGAAAAACTGTTTTTT. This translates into CASSPSRGNEKLFF.

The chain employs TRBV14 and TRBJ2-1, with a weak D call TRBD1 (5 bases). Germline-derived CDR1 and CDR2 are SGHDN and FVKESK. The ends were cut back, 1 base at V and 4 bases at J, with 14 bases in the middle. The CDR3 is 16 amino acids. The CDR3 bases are TGTGCCAGCAGCCAAGTAGCAGGGAAATTATACAATGAGCAGTTCTTC. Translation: CASSQVAGKLYNEQFF.

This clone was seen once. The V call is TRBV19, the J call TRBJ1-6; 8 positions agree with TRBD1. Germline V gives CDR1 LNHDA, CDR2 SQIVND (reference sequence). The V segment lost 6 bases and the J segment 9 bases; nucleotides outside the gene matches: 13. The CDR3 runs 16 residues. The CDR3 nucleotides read TGTGCCAGTAGCGGATACTCAGGACAGGGCGGTTCACCCCTCCACTTT. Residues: CASSGYSGQGGSPLHF.

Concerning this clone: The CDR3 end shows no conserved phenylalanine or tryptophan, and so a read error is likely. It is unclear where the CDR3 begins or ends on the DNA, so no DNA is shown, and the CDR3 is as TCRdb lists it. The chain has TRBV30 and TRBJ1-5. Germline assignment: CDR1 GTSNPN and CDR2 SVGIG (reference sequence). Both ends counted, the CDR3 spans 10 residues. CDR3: CAWSVGLRDL.

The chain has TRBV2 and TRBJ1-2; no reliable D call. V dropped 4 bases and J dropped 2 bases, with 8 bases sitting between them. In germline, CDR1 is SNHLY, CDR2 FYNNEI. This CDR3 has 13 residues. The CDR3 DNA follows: TGTGCCAGCAGTGGAGTCCGAAACTATGGCTACACCTTC. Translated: CASSGVRNYGYTF.